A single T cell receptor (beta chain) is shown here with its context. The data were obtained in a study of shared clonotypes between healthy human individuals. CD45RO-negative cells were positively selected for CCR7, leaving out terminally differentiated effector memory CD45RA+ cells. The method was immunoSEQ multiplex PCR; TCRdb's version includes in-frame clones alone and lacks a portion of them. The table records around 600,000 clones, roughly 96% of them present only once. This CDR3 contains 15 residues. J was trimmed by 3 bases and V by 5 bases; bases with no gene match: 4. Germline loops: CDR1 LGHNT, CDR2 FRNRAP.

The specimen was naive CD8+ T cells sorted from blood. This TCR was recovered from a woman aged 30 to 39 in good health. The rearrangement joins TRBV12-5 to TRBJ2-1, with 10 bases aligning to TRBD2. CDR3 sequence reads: CASGPGLAVYNEQFF. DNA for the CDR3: TGTGCTAGTGGTCCTGGACTAGCGGTCTACAATGAGCAGTTCTTC.